This entry lists 9 T cell receptor beta chains sequenced from one sample in a study of control samples from healthy donors and cancer patients. The protocol was immunoSEQ multiplex PCR, while the TCRdb copy is restricted to in-frame clones and leaves out a portion. The data show roughly 120,000 clones, about 93% seen once. The sample taken for sequencing was PBMCs. Source of these receptors: a man aged 50-60 years with head and neck cancer.

The chain carries TRBV3-1 (or the pseudogene TRBV3-2) and TRBJ2-5; D not resolved. Germline CDR1 and CDR2: LGHDT and YNNKEL (reference sequence). The CDR3 runs to 14 residues. Trimming cost V 1 base and J 1 base, with 7 bases left between them. CDR3 sequence (DNA): TGTGCCAGCAGCCAAGCCCTGGGCCAAGAGACCCAGTACTTC. The encoded protein is CASSQALGQETQYF.

This clone showed up just once. The chain recombines TRBV10-1 with TRBJ2-7; D unclear. Germline V gene lookup returns CDR1 WNHNN and CDR2 SYGVQD (reference sequence). Between the trimmed V and J ends, which lost 7 bases and 5 bases, there was a span of 15 bases. The CDR3 runs 13 residues. The CDR3: CASTSVFNNEQYF. CDR3 sequence (DNA): TGCGCCAGCACGTCAGTCTTTAATAACGAGCAGTACTTC.

The V gene is TRBV7-9, the J gene TRBJ1-6, with 7 bases matching TRBD1. There are 16 residues in the CDR3. Germline V gene lookup returns CDR1 SEHNR and CDR2 FQNEAQ (reference sequence). V trimming: 5 bases; J trimming: 4 bases; junction bases outside the gene matches: 8. As DNA, the CDR3 is TGTGCCAGCAGCCCGAGGGGGACAGTATATAATTCACCCCTCCACTTT. Residues: CASSPRGTVYNSPLHF.

The chain couples TRBV10-1 to TRBJ1-1; D ambiguous. CDR3 length equals 14 residues. The V end lost 7 bases, the J end lost 0 bases, and 12 bases lay between the germline ends. Germline values: CDR1 WNHNN, CDR2 SYGVQD (reference sequence). In DNA form, the CDR3 reads TGCGCCAGCAAGATGGACGGCCTGAACACTGAAGCTTTCTTT. It codes for CASKMDGLNTEAFF.

The chain joins TRBV19 to TRBJ1-1; tentatively, D is TRBD1 (5 bases). Germline V lookup: CDR1 LNHDA, CDR2 SQIVND (reference sequence). The CDR3 runs 11 residues. Trimming stripped 7 bases from V and 10 bases from J, with 13 bases between. The CDR3 loop is CASIVGEVAFF. For the CDR3, the DNA is TGTGCCAGTATAGTGGGGGAGGTAGCTTTCTTT.

The rearrangement joins TRBV7-9 to TRBJ1-1, with D perhaps TRBD1 (6 bases). The CDR3 spans 14 residues. Looked up from germline, CDR1 is SEHNR and CDR2 is FQNEAQ (reference sequence). The ends were cut back, 3 bases at V and 0 bases at J, with 8 bases in the middle. The CDR3 spells CASSFGQMNTEAFF. The CDR3 region has the DNA TGTGCCAGCAGCTTTGGACAGATGAACACTGAAGCTTTCTTT.

This clone was recorded once. The chain couples TRBV27 to TRBJ1-1; D is unresolved. V lost 2 bases and J lost 4, with 11 bases in between. Germline loops: CDR1 MNHEY, CDR2 SMNVEV (reference sequence). This CDR3 region has 14 residues. Written as DNA, the CDR3 is TGTGCCAGCAGTTTAAGGACCCTTGGCACTGAAGCTTTCTTT. Its protein is CASSLRTLGTEAFF.

The chain employs TRBV5-1 and TRBJ2-7, with 8 bases aligning to TRBD2. Looked up from germline, CDR1 is SGHRS and CDR2 is YFSETQ. This CDR3 spans 15 amino acids. J was trimmed by 0 bases and V by 1 base; bases with no gene match: 3. The CDR3 is CASSLTSGSSYEQYF. DNA of the CDR3: TGCGCCAGCAGCTTGACCAGCGGGAGCTCCTACGAGCAGTACTTC.

The CDR3, as DNA: TGTGCCAGCAGCTGGACAGCGGACACTGAAGCTTTCTTT. Protein product: CASSWTADTEAFF. J is TRBJ1-1 and V is TRBV7-8, with D tentatively TRBD1 (6 bases). This CDR3 is built from 13 residues. Trimming took off 4 bases at V and 3 bases at J, with 9 bases between the two ends. Germline CDR1 is SGHVS and CDR2 is FQNEAQ.